Listed below are T cell receptor beta chains from one sample, sequenced in a study of spatial heterogeneity in lung cancer. TCRdb independently ran MiXCR on the 5' RACE reads; one entry per CDR3 protein. The sample includes fewer than 55,000 distinct CDR3 sequences, about 7.4% of them seen just once. Sequenced here: PBMCs, sampled at follow-up. Receptors were obtained from a female donor with early-stage non-small cell lung cancer. CDR3s include the opening cysteine and the closing phenylalanine or tryptophan. A D gene is named only where the DNA matches it firmly. The size entry is marked missing in some rows and otherwise reads once, few, many or a size class.

D gene	V gene	clone size	J gene	CDR3 DNA	CDR3 protein
TRBD2	TRBV4-1	NA	TRBJ2-5	TGCGCCAGCAGCCAACTAGCGGGGCTCCAAGAGACCCTGTACTTC	CASSQLAGLQETLYF
NA	TRBV29-1	many	TRBJ1-2	TGCAGCCACAGGGATAACTATGGCTACACCTTC	CSHRDNYGYTF
NA	TRBV4-1	many	TRBJ2-7	TGCGCCAGCAGCCAAGGCAGGGGCCTTTCCTACGAGCAGTACTTC	CASSQGRGLSYEQYF
TRBD1	TRBV7-6	few	TRBJ1-1	TGTGCCAGCAGCTTAGCGAAGGGGGCGGCCTTTGGAGCTTTCTTT	CASSLAKGAAFGAFF
TRBD1	TRBV24-1	many	TRBJ1-2	TGTGCCACCAGTGCCCGGGACAGGGGCTATGGCTACACCTTC	CATSARDRGYGYTF
TRBD2	TRBV7-6	many	TRBJ2-7	TGTGCCAGCTCCGGACTAGCTAATATGGGGCAGTACTTC	CASSGLANMGQYF
TRBD2	TRBV5-1	few	TRBJ2-5	TGCGCCAGCAGCTTGACTAGCGATCAAGAGACCCAGTACTTC	CASSLTSDQETQYF
TRBD2	TRBV6-5	few	TRBJ2-5	TGTGCCAGCAGTTACTCAGTAGCGGGGGGTCAAGAGACCCAGTACTTC	CASSYSVAGGQETQYF
NA	TRBV23-1	many	TRBJ2-7	TGCGCCAGCAGTCAAGGTAGAGCAGACGACTCCTACGAGCAGTACTTC	CASSQGRADDSYEQYF
NA	TRBV30	many	TRBJ1-5	TGTGCCTGGACCCGCGGAAGCCGAGAACAGCCCCAGCATTTT	CAWTRGSREQPQHF
NA	TRBV4-3	NA	TRBJ1-2	TGCGCCAGCAGCCAAGATTTGGGACGGACAAGCGATGGCTACACCTTC	CASSQDLGRTSDGYTF
NA	TRBV5-1	few	TRBJ2-2	TGCGCCAGCAGCGGACATCGCCAGGGCAACACCGGGGAGCTGTTTTTT	CASSGHRQGNTGELFF
TRBD1	TRBV6-5	many	TRBJ1-3	TGTGCCAGCATTCCCGGGACAGGGGGTTTTGGAAACACCATATATTTT	CASIPGTGGFGNTIYF
TRBD1	TRBV7-9	many	TRBJ2-1	TGTGCCAGCAGCCTCGGACAGGAAAGTCTTTCAGGGCAGTTCTTC	CASSLGQESLSGQFF